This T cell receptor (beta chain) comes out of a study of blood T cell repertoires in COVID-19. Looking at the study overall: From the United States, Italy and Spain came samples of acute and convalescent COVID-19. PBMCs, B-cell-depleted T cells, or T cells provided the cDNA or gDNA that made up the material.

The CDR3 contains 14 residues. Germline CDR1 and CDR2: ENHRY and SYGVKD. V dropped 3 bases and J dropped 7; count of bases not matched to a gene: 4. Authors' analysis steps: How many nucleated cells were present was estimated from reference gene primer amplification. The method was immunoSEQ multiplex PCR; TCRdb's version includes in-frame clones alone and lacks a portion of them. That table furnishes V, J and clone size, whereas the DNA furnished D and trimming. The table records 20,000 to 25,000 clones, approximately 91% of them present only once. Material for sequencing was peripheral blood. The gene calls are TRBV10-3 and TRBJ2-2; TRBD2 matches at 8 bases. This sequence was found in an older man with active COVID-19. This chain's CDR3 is CAISESGRGGELFF. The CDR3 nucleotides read TGTGCCATCAGTGAAAGCGGGAGAGGCGGGGAGCTGTTTTTT.